These 20 T cell receptor beta chains were sequenced from one sample in a study of breast tumors, draining lymph nodes, adjacent tissues. TCRdb fed the multiplex PCR reads into MiXCR, producing one record per CDR3 protein. This sample yields about 22,000 distinct CDR3 sequences, of which around 50% are seen a single time; over 11% belongs to the top ten. The sample comprised breast tumor tissue. The receptors shown here come from a female donor with breast cancer. Some clones in this sample may be carry-over from other donors' samples.

The chain couples TRBV5-1 to TRBJ2-1; 8 positions match TRBD2. The trim removed 4 bases at V and 0 bases at J, leaving 9 bases unmatched. The CDR3 totals 17 residues. CDR1 and CDR2 from the germline V gene are SGHRS and YFSETQ. The CDR3 spells CASSVRGGLSSYNEQFF. The CDR3, as DNA: TGCGCCAGCAGCGTTCGGGGGGGTTTGAGCTCCTACAATGAGCAGTTCTTC.

V gene TRBV12-3 or TRBV12-4 combines with J gene TRBJ2-3, with 7 bases that match TRBD1. The CDR3 extends over 14 amino acids. Trimming cost V 8 bases and J 3 bases; bases outside gene matches: 8. CDR3 loop: CASLATGPTDTQYF. In nucleotides, the CDR3 is TGTGCCAGCCTTGCGACAGGGCCAACAGATACGCAGTATTTT.

Regarding this clonotype: A read error is possible here, since a much larger clone lies one base away. This sequence joins TRBV20-1 and TRBJ1-1; no clear D. Germline V lookup: CDR1 DFQATT, CDR2 SNEGSKA (reference sequence). This CDR3 has 11 residues. CDR3 nucleotides: TGCAGTGCTAGAAGAGGAACTGAAGCTTCCTTT. Amino acid sequence: CSARRGTEASF.

The chain has TRBV5-1 and TRBJ2-7; tentatively, D is TRBD1 or TRBD2 (5 bases each). The CDR3 loop spans 16 amino acids. Germline lookup yields CDR1 SGHRS and CDR2 YFSETQ. The V gene lost 2 bases and the J gene lost 3 bases, with 18 bases spanning the gap. The chain's CDR3 is CASSLESGRLGYEQYF. Here the CDR3 DNA reads TGCGCCAGCAGCTTAGAGTCGGGACGTTTGGGCTACGAGCAGTACTTC.

This clonotype appeared many times. The rearrangement joins TRBV6-2 or TRBV6-3 to TRBJ1-2; possible D gene TRBD1, 5 bases. Germline lookup yields CDR1 MNHEY and CDR2 SVGEGT. Between the trimmed V and J ends, which lost 2 bases and 8 bases, there was a span of 6 bases. The CDR3 runs to 11 residues. CDR3 protein: CASSYRGGYTF. CDR3 nucleotide sequence: TGTGCCAGCAGTTACAGGGGAGGCTACACCTTC.

This clonotype occurred many times. A much bigger clone sits one base away, suggesting this may be a read error. V and J are TRBV6-1 and TRBJ2-3; unclear D gene. Trimming cost V 6 bases and J 4 bases, with 14 bases left between them. CDR1 is MNHNS and CDR2 is SASEGT in the germline V gene. The CDR3 is 14 residues long. The chain's CDR3 is CASSPNLLADTQYF. CDR3 nucleotides: TGTGCCAGCAGCCCCAACCTCCTAGCAGATACGCAGTATTTT.

This clonotype was observed many times. V gene TRBV4-3 combines with J gene TRBJ2-5; 9 bases match TRBD2. The V and J ends lost 2 bases and 5 bases, in that order; junction bases with no gene match: 12. The CDR3 totals 17 residues. Germline assignment: CDR1 LGHNA and CDR2 YSLEER. The CDR3 sequence is CASSQRLAGRGGETQYF. CDR3 in DNA: TGCGCCAGCAGCCAAAGGCTAGCGGGGCGGGGGGGGGAGACCCAGTACTTC.

The chain combines TRBV6-4 with TRBJ2-7, with TRBD1 identical over 11 bases. The germline V gene encodes CDR1 MRHNA and CDR2 SNTAGT. CDR3 length equals 14 residues. V lost 2 bases to trimming and J lost 3 bases; unmatched junction nucleotides: 0. The CDR3, as DNA: TGTGCCAGCAGTGACGGGACAGGGGGCTACGAGCAGTACTTC. Protein sequence: CASSDGTGGYEQYF.

V and J are TRBV19 and TRBJ2-5; D is possibly TRBD1 (5 bases). The J call could be wrong; TRBJ2-7 is a better fit for the DNA end. Germline CDR1 is LNHDA and CDR2 is SQIVND (reference sequence). This CDR3 comprises 13 residues. The CDR3 loop reads CASSKQDGYEQYF. The DNA of the CDR3 is TGTGCCAGTAGTAAACAGGACGGGTACGAGCAGTACTTC.

This clonotype was seen ten or more times. With a much larger clone just one base away, this may be a read error. The V and J genes are TRBV7-3 and TRBJ1-2; D gene unclear. The CDR3 has 15 residues. Germline-derived CDR1 and CDR2 are SGHTA and FQGTGA. CDR3 residues: CASSFNGGINYGYPF. CDR3 DNA sequence: TGTGCCAGCAGCTTCAACGGAGGAATTAACTATGGCTACCCCTTC.

The J gene is TRBJ2-1, the V gene TRBV7-3; TRBD1 agrees at 7 bases. The CDR3 has 15 amino acids. The junction had 7 bases not matched to a gene; V was cut back by 4 bases and J by 4 bases. CDR1 SGHTA and CDR2 FQGTGA come from the germline V gene. The chain's CDR3 is CASSSDGTAYNEQFF. The CDR3 DNA is TGTGCCAGCAGCTCTGACGGGACAGCATACAATGAGCAGTTCTTC.

The chain recombines TRBV2 with TRBJ1-4, with no clear D. Trimming took off 7 bases at V and 3 bases at J, with 9 bases between the two ends. This CDR3 is built from 13 residues. Germline lookup yields CDR1 SNHLY and CDR2 FYNNEI. CDR3 nucleotide sequence: TGTGCCAGCAACTGGGCTGCTAATGAAAAACTGTTTTTT. This encodes CASNWAANEKLFF.

This clonotype was picked up one time. The J gene is TRBJ2-3, the V gene TRBV24-1; possible D gene TRBD2, 5 bases. The germline V gene has CDR1 KGHDR and CDR2 SFDVKD. The germline V and J ends were trimmed by 1 base and 0 bases, with 13 bases remaining between them. This CDR3 region has 17 residues. The CDR3 is CATSDLAPGTSTDTQYF. The DNA for the CDR3 is TGTGCCACCAGTGATTTAGCACCGGGAACTAGCACAGATACGCAGTATTTT.

The chain uses TRBV7-2 and TRBJ2-3, with D possibly matching TRBD2 (7 bases). The CDR3 has 15 residues. V dropped 5 bases and J dropped 6 bases, with 18 bases sitting between them. The germline gives CDR1 SGHTA, CDR2 FQGNSA. The CDR3 loop is CASSLPGGGQDTQYF. CDR3 sequence (DNA): TGTGCCAGCAGCCTCCCGGGGGGCGGGCAGGATACGCAGTATTTT. Drawing the rest from reference TRBV7-2 and TRBJ2-3, the complete variable domain is GAGVSQSPSNKVTEKGKDVELRCDPISGHTALYWYRQSLGQGLEFLIYFQGNSAPDKSGLPSDRFSAERTGGSVSTLTIQRTQQEDSAVYLCASSLPGGGQDTQYFGPGTRLTVL.

The rearrangement joins TRBV12-3 or TRBV12-4 to TRBJ2-7; D gene uncertain. Between the trimmed V and J ends, which lost 5 bases and 0 bases, there was a span of 5 bases. There are 12 residues in the CDR3. CDR3 in DNA: TGTGCCAGCAGTAGGTCCTCCTACGAGCAGTACTTC. Its protein product is CASSRSSYEQYF.

V is TRBV5-8 and J is TRBJ1-2, with 7 bases identical to TRBD1. The CDR3 consists of 15 residues. Germline loops: CDR1 SGHTS, CDR2 YDEGEE. V shed 2 bases, J shed 6 bases, and the junction held 10 bases outside the gene matches. CDR3 coding DNA: TGTGCCAGCAGCTTTTCAAGGCGACAGGGCGATGGCTACACCTTC. This translates into CASSFSRRQGDGYTF.

This clonotype was seen a single time. The gene calls are TRBV10-3 and TRBJ2-1, with D unclear. CDR3 size: 13 residues. Germline CDR1 reads ENHRY; CDR2 reads SYGVKD. Trimming stripped 10 bases from V and 7 bases from J, with 17 bases between. The chain's CDR3 is CARNPGPPNEQFF. In nucleotides, the CDR3 is TGTGCCAGAAACCCCGGGCCCCCAAATGAGCAGTTCTTC.

In this sample, this clonotype turned up many times. The rearrangement joins TRBV11-3 to TRBJ1-6; D not certain. The V end lost 2 bases, the J end lost 6 bases, and 11 bases lay between the germline ends. The CDR3 contains 15 residues. The germline gives CDR1 SGHNT, CDR2 YENEEA. The CDR3 region is CASSLYGKSNSPLHF. The CDR3 nucleotides are TGTGCCAGCAGCTTATACGGCAAGAGTAATTCACCCCTCCACTTT.

The gene calls are TRBV29-1 and TRBJ2-3; D is undetermined. V lost 4 bases to trimming and J lost 2 bases, with 13 bases between them. There are 14 residues in the CDR3. The germline gives CDR1 SQVTM, CDR2 ANQGSEA. CDR3 DNA sequence: TGCAGCGTTGGTCCGGGCAGGCTCACAGATACGCAGTATTTT. This gives the protein CSVGPGRLTDTQYF.

Of note for this clonotype: A much larger clone lies a single base off, so this may be a read error. The chain joins TRBV11-2 to TRBJ2-5; D gene unclear. The CDR3 spans 15 residues. CDR1 and CDR2 from the germline V gene are SGHAT and FQNNGV. The CDR3, as DNA: TGTGCCAGCAGCTTAGTGGCGTCCCACCAAGGGACCCAGTACTTC. As protein: CASSLVASHQGTQYF. Complete variable domain (other parts from reference TRBV11-2 and TRBJ2-5): EAGVAQSPRYKIIEKRQSVAFWCNPISGHATLYWYQQILGQGPKLLIQFQNNGVVDDSQLPKDRFSAERLKGVDSTLKIQPAKLEDSAVYLCASSLVASHQGTQYFGPGTRLLVL.